The 12 T cell receptor beta chains below all came from one sample that was sequenced in a study of T cells after yellow fever vaccination (dated by TCRdb to about 2019). Library creation used 5' RACE. Data came from an Illumina HiSeq 2500. TCRdb passed the public sequencing reads through fastp at Q25 and MiXCR, retaining productive beta sequences. Entries are consolidated by CDR3 protein sequence, retaining the most common genes and DNA. The sample table holds 60,000 to 85,000 distinct CDR3 sequences, of which over 6.5% were seen once. Clones ranked in the top ten supply more than 35% of the sample. The treatment or condition label, read with the paper, signifies: live attenuated yellow fever vaccine strain. Sequences were derived from CD8+ T cells sorted from PBMCs, sampled roughly 46 days after the first yellow fever vaccination. The source is a man between 18 and 29 years old who received the YFV17D yellow fever vaccine.

This clonotype was counted at least ten times. This sequence joins TRBV6-1 and TRBJ1-2; 9 bases line up with TRBD1. This CDR3 is built from 15 residues. With V trimmed by 6 bases and J by 4 bases, 9 bases remained unmatched. Germline V gene data show CDR1 as MNHNS and CDR2 as SASEGT. In nucleotides, the CDR3 is TGTGCCAGCAGCCGAAGTACAGGGGGCGGCTATGGCTACACCTTC. Residues: CASSRSTGGGYGYTF.

The table lists this clonotype with many counts. This chain links TRBV5-1 with TRBJ1-1; D ambiguous. V was cut by 4 bases and J by 4 bases, with 20 bases left in between. The CDR3 runs 16 residues. CDR1 SGHRS and CDR2 YFSETQ come from the germline V gene. The CDR3 DNA reads TGCGCCAGCAGCCAGAAGACCGTCAATGGGATCACTGAAGCTTTCTTT. Protein: CASSQKTVNGITEAFF.

In this sample, this clonotype turned up many times. The J gene is TRBJ2-7, the V gene TRBV6-5; TRBD1 aligns across 8 bases. V trimming: 5 bases; J trimming: 3 bases; junction bases outside the gene matches: 6. This CDR3 has 14 residues. Germline V gene lookup returns CDR1 MNHEY and CDR2 SVGAGI. CDR3 nucleotide sequence: TGTGCCAGCAGTATCCAGGGGGCAGTCTACGAGCAGTACTTC. Residues: CASSIQGAVYEQYF.

This clonotype was observed at least ten times. V gene TRBV28 combines with J gene TRBJ2-7; 9 bases are shared with TRBD1. Losses at the gene ends were 6 bases for V and 0 bases for J; bases not matched to a gene: 6. The germline CDR1 and CDR2 sequences are MDHEN and SYDVKM. The CDR3 spans 15 residues. CDR3 DNA: TGTGCCAGCAGCCGAGGACAGGGGAGCTCCTACGAGCAGTACGTC. Its protein product is CASSRGQGSSYEQYV.

This clonotype has at least ten counts. The chain carries TRBV20-1 and TRBJ1-2; D perhaps matches TRBD1 (6 bases). The CDR3 consists of 14 residues. In germline, CDR1 is DFQATT, CDR2 SNEGSKA (reference sequence). V lost 1 base and J lost 8, with 17 bases in between. The DNA of the CDR3 is TGCAGTGCTAGAGGACAGGAGAGCCCTTTGGGCTACACCTTC. This codes for CSARGQESPLGYTF.

The sample holds many counts of this clonotype. The chain recombines TRBV12-3 or TRBV12-4 with TRBJ2-4; TRBD2 matches at 10 bases. The V gene end was trimmed by 5 bases and the J gene end by 6 bases; junction bases not matched to a gene: 7. The CDR3 has 15 amino acids. In nucleotides, the CDR3 is TGTGCCAGCAGTATCTTAGCGGGGGGCCTAAACATTCAGTACTTC. This gives the protein CASSILAGGLNIQYF.

The chain joins TRBV7-2 to TRBJ1-5; unclear D gene. The CDR3 runs to 14 residues. The ends were cut back, 3 bases at V and 5 bases at J, with 11 bases in the middle. Germline V CDR1 and CDR2: SGHTA, FQGNSA. This CDR3 is CASSFLDTDQPQHF. The CDR3 DNA reads TGTGCCAGCAGCTTCCTAGACACCGATCAGCCCCAGCATTTT.

This clonotype was seen ten or more times. The gene calls are TRBV6-5 and TRBJ2-1; 10 positions agree with TRBD2. J gave up 7 bases and V 5 bases, and 11 bases lay outside the gene matches. The CDR3 length is 16 residues. Germline CDR1 and CDR2: MNHEY and SVGAGI. The CDR3 sequence: CASSSGGGMFVNEQFF. The CDR3 coding sequence is TGTGCCAGCAGTAGCGGGGGGGGTATGTTTGTAAATGAGCAGTTCTTC.

The chain has TRBV7-8 and TRBJ1-2; 7 bases line up with TRBD1. CDR3 length equals 15 residues. Looked up from germline, CDR1 is SGHVS and CDR2 is FQNEAQ. Losses at the gene ends were 3 bases for V and 4 bases for J; bases not matched to a gene: 8. As DNA, the CDR3 is TGTGCCAGCAGCTTCCGGGACAGCCGAATCTATGGCTACACCTTC. Translating it yields CASSFRDSRIYGYTF.

This rearrangement joins TRBV4-2 to TRBJ2-7, with TRBD2 identical over 14 bases. CDR1 is LGHNA, CDR2 YNFKEQ, per germline. The length of the CDR3 is 18 residues. The ends lost 4 bases at V and 0 bases at J; junction bases unmatched: 8. CDR3 nucleotide sequence: TGTGCCAGCAGCCGATTGACTAGCGGGGGGGCTTGCTCCTACGAGCAGTACGTC. Protein: CASSRLTSGGACSYEQYV.

Within the sample, this clonotype is large (0.1 to 1%). V gene TRBV6-4 combines with J gene TRBJ2-6; TRBD1 aligns across 8 bases. Per germline, CDR1 MRHNA and CDR2 SNTAGT. CDR3 length: 16 amino acids. With 0 bases clipped from V and 2 bases from J, the junction kept 0 bases outside the gene matches. The CDR3 DNA is TGTGCCAGCAGTGACTCGACAGGGGCTGGGGCCAACGTCCTGACTTTC. This codes for CASSDSTGAGANVLTF.

This clonotype was picked up a small number of times. The chain couples TRBV6-5 to TRBJ1-3; no clear D. Germline V gives CDR1 MNHEY, CDR2 SVGAGI. The V and J ends lost 0 bases and 4 bases respectively, with 10 bases between them. This CDR3 is built from 15 residues. The CDR3 is CASSYSRVVGNTIYF. The CDR3 bases are TGTGCCAGCAGTTACTCTCGGGTGGTGGGAAACACCATATATTTT.